The source of this T cell receptor beta chain is a study of shared clonotypes between healthy human individuals. Overall study results and limits: Generally, estimated richness proved larger in naive subsets than it did in memory subsets.

About this clone: What it recognizes is unknown.

The ends were cut back, 7 bases at V and 5 bases at J, with 6 bases in the middle. This CDR3 has 10 residues. Caucasian adults living in Nashville, Tennessee, provided all samples. For every subset, genomic DNA was evenly distributed across several immunoSEQ plates. Sorted-subset replicate PCRs used around 200 ng of genomic DNA. This amount corresponded to about 30,000 T cell genomes. Profiled with immunoSEQ multiplex PCR; TCRdb holds only in-frame clones, not every one. Counted here are around 300,000 clones, around nine tenths occurring once; the ten biggest clones make up under 20%. The sequencing sample was made of memory CD8+ T cells sorted from blood. The subset denotes: CD45RO+ cells pooled with CCR7-negative TemRA cells. The chain couples TRBV5-3 to TRBJ2-5; no firm D call. TRBV5-3 is labeled an ORF, and its function is uncertain. The sequence was obtained from a man younger than 35 in good health. The CDR3 DNA reads TGTGCCAGAGACTCGGAGACCCAGTACTTC. Translation gives CARDSETQYF.